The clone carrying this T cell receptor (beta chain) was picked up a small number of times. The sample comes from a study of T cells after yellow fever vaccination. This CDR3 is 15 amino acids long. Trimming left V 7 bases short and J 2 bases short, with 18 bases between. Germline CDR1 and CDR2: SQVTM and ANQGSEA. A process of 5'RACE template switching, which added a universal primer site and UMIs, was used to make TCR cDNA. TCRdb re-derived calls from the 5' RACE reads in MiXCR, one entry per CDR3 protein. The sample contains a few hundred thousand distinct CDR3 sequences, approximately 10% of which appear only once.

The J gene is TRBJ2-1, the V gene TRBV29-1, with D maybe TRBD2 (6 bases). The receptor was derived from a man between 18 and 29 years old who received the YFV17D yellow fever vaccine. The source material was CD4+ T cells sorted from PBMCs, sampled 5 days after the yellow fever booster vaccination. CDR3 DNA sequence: TGCAGCGCCGGGGACCCCTGGGGGGCCTACAATGAGCAGTTCTTC. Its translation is CSAGDPWGAYNEQFF.